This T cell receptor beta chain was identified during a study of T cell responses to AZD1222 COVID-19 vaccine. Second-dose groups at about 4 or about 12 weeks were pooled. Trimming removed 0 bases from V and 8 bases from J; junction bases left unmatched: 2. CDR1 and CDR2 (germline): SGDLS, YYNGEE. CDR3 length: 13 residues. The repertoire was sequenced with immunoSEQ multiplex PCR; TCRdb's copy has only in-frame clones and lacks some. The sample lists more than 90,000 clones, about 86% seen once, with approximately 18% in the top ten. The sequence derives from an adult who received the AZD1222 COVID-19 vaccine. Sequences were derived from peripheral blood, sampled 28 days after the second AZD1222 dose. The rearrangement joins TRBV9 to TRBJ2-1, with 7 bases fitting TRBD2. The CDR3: CASSVARGDEQFF. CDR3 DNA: TGTGCCAGCAGCGTAGCTCGGGGGGATGAGCAGTTCTTC.